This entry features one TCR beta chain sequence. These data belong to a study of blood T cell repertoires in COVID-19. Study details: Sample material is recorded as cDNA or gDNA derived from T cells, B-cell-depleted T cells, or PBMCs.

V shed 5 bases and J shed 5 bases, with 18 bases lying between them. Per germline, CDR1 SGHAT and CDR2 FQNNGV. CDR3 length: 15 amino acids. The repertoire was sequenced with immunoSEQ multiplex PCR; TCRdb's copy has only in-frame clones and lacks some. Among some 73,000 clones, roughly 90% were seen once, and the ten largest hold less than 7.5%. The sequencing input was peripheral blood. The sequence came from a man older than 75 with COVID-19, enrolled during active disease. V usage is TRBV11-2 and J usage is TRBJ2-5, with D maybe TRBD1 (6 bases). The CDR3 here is CASSRAPGAGETQYF. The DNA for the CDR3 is TGTGCCAGCAGCCGCGCACCAGGGGCAGGGGAGACCCAGTACTTC. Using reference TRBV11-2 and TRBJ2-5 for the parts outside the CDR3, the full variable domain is EAGVAQSPRYKIIEKRQSVAFWCNPISGHATLYWYQQILGQGPKLLIQFQNNGVVDDSQLPKDRFSAERLKGVDSTLKIQPAKLEDSAVYLCASSRAPGAGETQYFGPGTRLLVL.